A selection of T cell receptor beta chains follows, all from one sample in a study of T cell changes during pregnancy in multiple sclerosis. Repertoires were generated with immunoSEQ multiplex PCR, while TCRdb's copy carries only in-frame clones and drops some. The data contain approximately 63,000 clones, 93% of them singletons. The material was CD8+ T cells from peripheral blood mononuclear cells, obtained in the third trimester of pregnancy. These receptors all come from a female donor with multiple sclerosis, enrolled in a pregnancy study. Both conserved end residues are part of each CDR3. D genes are given only for firm matches. Part of the rows lack a size; the others show once, few, many or a class for expanded clones.

>TRBD1|TRBJ2-3|14|TRBV5-4|-
CASSTGQLTDTQYF
TGTGCCAGCAGTACGGGACAGCTCACAGATACGCAGTATTTT
>-|TRBJ2-7|14|TRBV9|few
CASSVGADTYEQYF
TGTGCCAGCAGCGTAGGAGCGGATACCTACGAGCAGTACTTC
>TRBD1|TRBJ2-5|16|TRBV19|once
CASSIHPGQGLETQYF
TGTGCCAGTAGTATCCACCCGGGACAGGGGCTTGAGACCCAGTACTTC
>TRBD1|TRBJ1-1|14|TRBV19|-
CASDYGTGGSEAFF
TGTGCCAGTGATTACGGGACAGGGGGCTCTGAAGCTTTCTTT
>TRBD2|TRBJ2-3|15|TRBV7-6|-
CASSSRLAETDTQYF
TGTGCCAGCAGCTCGCGACTAGCGGAGACAGATACGCAGTATTTT
>-|TRBJ1-1|13|TRBV28|-
CASSKRFWSEAFF
TGTGCCAGCAGTAAGAGGTTTTGGTCTGAAGCTTTCTTT
>TRBD1|TRBJ2-7|14|TRBV27|-
CASSFGTGGYEQYF
TGTGCCAGCAGTTTTGGGACAGGGGGCTACGAGCAGTACTTC
>-|TRBJ2-2|11|TRBV4-2|-
CASSTSGELFF
TGTGCCAGCAGCACTTCCGGGGAGCTGTTTTTT
>-|TRBJ1-1|12|TRBV28|-
CASSLSNTEAFF
TGTGCCAGCAGTTTATCAAACACTGAAGCTTTCTTT
>-|TRBJ2-3|14|TRBV19|-
CASREWAPTDTQYF
TGTGCCAGTAGAGAGTGGGCACCCACAGATACGCAGTATTTT
>TRBD2|TRBJ2-7|13|TRBV7-9|-
CASSSVAGYEQYF
TGTGCCAGCAGCTCGGTAGCGGGTTACGAGCAGTACTTC
>TRBD1|TRBJ2-7|15|TRBV28|-
CASSSVRQGVREQYF
TGTGCCAGCAGTTCCGTGCGACAGGGTGTACGCGAGCAGTACTTC
>-|TRBJ2-1|13|TRBV19|-
CASSIDWHNEQFF
TGTGCCAGTAGTATAGATTGGCACAATGAGCAGTTCTTC
>-|TRBJ1-2|16|TRBV5-8|-
CASSLAERLANYGYTF
TGTGCCAGCAGCTTGGCGGAGAGGCTCGCTAACTATGGCTACACCTTC
>TRBD2|TRBJ2-3|14|TRBV11-3|-
CASSWSGGMDTQYF
TGTGCCAGCAGTTGGTCGGGAGGGATGGATACGCAGTATTTT
>-|TRBJ2-2|15|TRBV18|-
CASSPGGINTGELFF
TGTGCCAGCTCACCTGGGGGGATTAACACCGGGGAGCTGTTTTTT
>TRBD2|TRBJ2-1|17|TRBV19|once
CASSTLAGGPSYNEQFF
TGTGCCAGTAGTACTCTAGCGGGAGGGCCCTCCTACAATGAGCAGTTCTTC
>-|TRBJ2-3|15|TRBV21-1|-
CASSKQREREDTQYF
TGTGCCAGCAGCAAACAGCGGGAGAGGGAAGATACGCAGTATTTT
>-|TRBJ2-7|16|TRBV11-2|-
CASSPRGGRFAYEQYF
TGTGCCAGCAGCCCGAGGGGGGGGCGATTCGCCTACGAGCAGTACTTC
>-|TRBJ2-7|14|TRBV5-1|-
CASSRLLNPYEQYF
TGCGCCAGCAGCCGACTTCTAAATCCGTACGAGCAGTACTTC
>TRBD1|TRBJ2-7|14|TRBV28|-
CASSLGGQTSEQYF
TGTGCCAGCAGTTTAGGGGGACAGACGAGCGAGCAGTACTTC
>TRBD1|TRBJ2-2|13|TRBV19|once
CASRGQGLEELFF
TGTGCCAGTAGGGGACAGGGCCTAGAAGAGCTGTTTTTT
>TRBD1|TRBJ1-1|17|TRBV2|once
CASRQGQGRLMNTEAFF
TGTGCCAGCAGACAGGGACAGGGCCGTCTCATGAACACTGAAGCTTTCTTT
>-|TRBJ2-7|15|TRBV29-1|-
CSVTGESSATGEQYF
TGCAGCGTTACGGGAGAGTCTTCGGCTACGGGAGAGCAGTACTTC
>-|TRBJ2-7|14|TRBV29-1|-
CSVEVAGSSYEQYF
TGCAGCGTTGAAGTGGCGGGTAGCTCCTACGAGCAGTACTTC
>TRBD2|TRBJ2-1|16|TRBV18|-
CASSIPLAGGYNEQFF
TGTGCCAGCTCAATTCCACTAGCGGGAGGATACAATGAGCAGTTCTTC
>-|TRBJ2-7|12|TRBV12-5|-
CASGLGIYEQYF
TGTGCTAGTGGTTTGGGTATCTACGAGCAGTACTTC
>TRBD2|TRBJ2-1|18|TRBV5-1|-
CASSLVGLAGELYNEQFF
TGCGCCAGCAGCCTGGTGGGACTAGCGGGAGAATTGTACAATGAGCAGTTCTTC
>-|TRBJ2-1|16|TRBV11-2|-
CASSLRGGNPYNEQFF
TGTGCCAGCAGCTTACGGGGCGGGAACCCCTACAATGAGCAGTTCTTC
>TRBD1|TRBJ1-1|15|TRBV7-9|-
CASSFAGTANTEAFF
TGTGCCAGCAGCTTCGCCGGGACAGCGAACACTGAAGCTTTCTTT
>-|TRBJ2-1|13|TRBV30|-
CAGVSDIYNEQFF
TGTGCCGGGGTTAGCGACATCTACAATGAGCAGTTCTTC